The entry below describes one T cell receptor beta chain. Sequence at one end of the junction differs from germline and may be a read error. Germline assignment: CDR1 SQVTM and CDR2 ANQGSEA. CDR3 length: 13 residues. The sample's time point: patch test 2, 6 weeks after DPC sensitization. This sample's treatment: therapeutic diphenylcyclopropenone sensitization with weekly scalp DPC. TCRdb fed the RACE reads into MiXCR, producing one record per CDR3 protein. The sample holds approximately 120,000 distinct CDR3 sequences; more than 7% are singletons and the top ten take 3% to 3.5%. This sample was included in a study of human T cells and chemical hapten exposure. Study-wide context: Small pooled library volume differences chiefly drove per-sample TCR yield variation.

The sequences come from whole blood, collected in connection with sensitization to the hapten diphenylcyclopropenone (DPC). The origin of this receptor is a middle-aged woman with alopecia areata. Some clones in this sample may be carry-over from other donors' samples. The rearrangement joins TRBV29-1 to TRBJ1-1, with TRBD1 identical over 7 bases. CDR3 nucleotide sequence: TGCAGCGGCGGCGGGACAGTGAACACTGAAGTTTTCTTT. Amino acids: CSGGGTVNTEVFF. Variable domain in full (rest from reference TRBV29-1 and TRBJ1-1): SAVISQKPSRDICQRGTSLTIQCQVDSQVTMMFWYRQQPGQSLTLIATANQGSEATYESGFVIDKFPISRPNLTFSTLTVSNMSPEDSSIYLCSGGGTVNTEVFFGQGTRLTVV.